The 9 T cell receptor beta chains below were found in one sample sequenced in a study of cytomegalovirus exposure and HLA in healthy donors. The PCR used 60 Vbeta and 13 Jbeta primers. Clones were read by immunoSEQ multiplex PCR, and TCRdb kept only the in-frame ones, dropping some. The sample contains approximately 210,000 clones, 85% to 90% of which appear only once. Sample: PBMCs. These receptors were collected from a man aged 30 to 45 in good health and CMV-seronegative.

The chain employs TRBV25-1 and TRBJ2-2, with D perhaps matching TRBD1 (5 bases). The V end was cut by 2 bases, the J end by 5 bases, with 9 bases between. This CDR3 has 14 amino acids. The germline CDR1 and CDR2 sequences are MGHDK and SYGVNS. CDR3 amino acids: CASSEGARTGELFF. The CDR3 DNA sequence: TGTGCCAGCAGTGAAGGGGCGCGGACCGGGGAGCTGTTTTTT.

This chain uses TRBV5-1 with TRBJ2-7; a possible D gene is TRBD1 (6 bases). V lost 2 bases and J lost 2, with 14 bases in between. This CDR3 comprises 15 residues. Germline V CDR1 and CDR2: SGHRS, YFSETQ. The CDR3 DNA is TGCGCCAGCAGCTTTTGGGCAGGGGCCACCTACGAGCAGTACTTC. This codes for CASSFWAGATYEQYF.

The chain carries TRBV6-4 and TRBJ2-1; D is possibly TRBD2 (5 bases). The CDR3 sequence is 12 residues long. The V gene lost 8 bases and the J gene lost 9 bases, with 14 bases spanning the gap. Germline V lookup: CDR1 MRHNA, CDR2 SNTAGT. CDR3 in amino acids: CASQKGDGEQFF. CDR3 coding DNA: TGTGCCAGCCAGAAGGGAGATGGTGAGCAGTTCTTC.

The chain recombines TRBV2 with TRBJ1-5; the D gene is possibly TRBD1 (5 bases). CDR3 length: 16 residues. Trimming pared 6 bases from V and 1 base from J, leaving 16 bases between. The germline gives CDR1 SNHLY, CDR2 FYNNEI. DNA of the CDR3: TGTGCCAGCAGCGCAGGGTTCGGAACGAGCAATCAGCCCCAGCATTTT. Amino acid sequence: CASSAGFGTSNQPQHF. The full variable domain, rest sourced from reference TRBV2 and TRBJ1-5, is EPEVTQTPSHQVTQMGQEVILRCVPISNHLYFYWYRQILGQKVEFLVSFYNNEISEKSEIFDDQFSVERPDGSNFTLKIRSTKLEDSAMYFCASSAGFGTSNQPQHFGDGTRLSIL.

The chain is built from TRBV25-1 and TRBJ2-1, with 7 bases fitting TRBD1. The length of the CDR3 is 14 residues. With 1 base clipped from V and 6 bases from J, the junction kept 3 bases outside the gene matches. Germline V gene lookup returns CDR1 MGHDK and CDR2 SYGVNS. As DNA, the CDR3 is TGTGCCAGCAGTGAATTGGGACAGTCCAATGAGCAGTTCTTC. This codes for CASSELGQSNEQFF.

This chain connects TRBV5-1 to TRBJ2-5, with 7 bases matching TRBD2. Trimming removed 4 bases from V and 1 base from J; junction bases left unmatched: 7. The CDR3 runs 15 residues. CDR1 is SGHRS and CDR2 is YFSETQ in the germline V gene. The CDR3 nucleotides are TGCGCCAGCAGCCCCACGACTAGCCCCCAAGAGACCCAGTACTTC. Translation: CASSPTTSPQETQYF.

The V gene is TRBV28, the J gene TRBJ2-4; D is uncertain. The V end lost 5 bases, the J end lost 3 bases, and 11 bases lay between the germline ends. The CDR3 spans 14 residues. The germline V gene has CDR1 MDHEN and CDR2 SYDVKM. The CDR3: CASSLPGYKNIQYF. For the CDR3, the DNA is TGTGCCAGCAGTCTGCCCGGGTACAAAAACATTCAGTACTTC.

This chain uses TRBV28 with TRBJ2-5; no clear D. The length of the CDR3 is 11 residues. Germline CDR1 is MDHEN and CDR2 is SYDVKM. V dropped 4 bases and J dropped 2 bases, with 2 bases sitting between them. The CDR3 is CASSSQETQYF. The DNA for the CDR3 is TGTGCCAGCAGTTCGCAAGAGACCCAGTACTTC.

This clone occurred once. The chain recombines TRBV11-2 with TRBJ2-3; 8 bases are shared with TRBD1. Unmatched junction bases numbered 9, after V lost 5 bases and J lost 2 bases. Germline V lookup: CDR1 SGHAT, CDR2 FQNNGV. The CDR3 runs 16 residues. CDR3 sequence (DNA): TGTGCCAGCAGCCCCAGGACAGGGCGCCACACAGATACGCAGTATTTT. Encoded protein: CASSPRTGRHTDTQYF.